A single sample gave rise to the 4 T cell receptor beta chains below, sequenced in a study of CD8+ T cells in alopecia areata. The treatment here: oral pan-JAK inhibitor, 5-10 mg twice daily. Reverse transcription of extracted RNA yielded cDNA, which provided the sequencing template. Repertoires were generated with immunoSEQ multiplex PCR, while TCRdb's copy carries only in-frame clones and drops some. The sample records a few hundred thousand clones, about two fifths being singletons. Source: CD4+ T cells sorted from blood, taken at approximately week 34, from a patient treated with tofacitinib. These receptors were collected from a human donor with alopecia areata.

The J gene is TRBJ1-1, the V gene TRBV6-6, with D possibly being TRBD1 (6 bases). V dropped 6 bases and J dropped 1 base, with 15 bases sitting between them. The CDR3 totals 15 residues. CDR1 MNHNY and CDR2 SVGAGI come from the germline V gene (reference sequence). CDR3 in DNA: TGTGCCAGCAGAAAACAGGGCGGCGGGAACACTGAAGCTTTCTTT. This encodes CASRKQGGGNTEAFF.

V gene TRBV18 combines with J gene TRBJ2-7; D may be TRBD1 or TRBD2 (5 bases each). V lost 3 bases and J lost 5, with 11 bases in between. In germline, CDR1 is KGHSH, CDR2 LQKENI. This CDR3 contains 13 residues. CDR3 DNA: TGTGCCAGCTCACCTCAAGTGGGGGACGAGCAGTACTTC. Its protein product is CASSPQVGDEQYF.

Comment on this clone: Other DNA sequences from this sample encode an identical CDR3 as well. The chain joins TRBV4-2 to TRBJ2-7, with TRBD2 matching over 10 bases. The V segment lost 0 bases and the J segment 4 bases; nucleotides outside the gene matches: 3. Per germline, CDR1 LGHNA and CDR2 YNFKEQ. This CDR3 is 15 amino acids long. This CDR3 reads CASSQDRTSGYEQYF. CDR3 DNA sequence: TGTGCCAGCAGCCAAGACCGGACTAGCGGATACGAGCAGTACTTC.

The chain links TRBV6-1 to TRBJ2-7; 13 nucleotides agree with TRBD2. CDR1 and CDR2 from the germline V gene are MNHNS and SASEGT. V lost 6 bases and J lost 5; bases outside the gene matches: 7. The CDR3 spans 15 residues. In DNA form, the CDR3 reads TGTGCCAGCAGCGCTACTAGCGGGAGGGTGAACGAGCAGTACTTC. This translates into CASSATSGRVNEQYF.